This TCR beta chain was retrieved from a study of shared clonotypes between healthy human individuals. Study-wide findings and caveats: Though the depth was large, rarefaction showed that sorted-subset sequencing was incomplete.

Profiled with immunoSEQ multiplex PCR; TCRdb holds only in-frame clones, not every one. The sample has fewer than 2.5 million clones, under 95% seen once. As for this clone: Its antigen is undetermined.

The CDR3 has 14 amino acids. The V gene end was trimmed by 3 bases and the J gene end by 3 bases; junction bases not matched to a gene: 3. The V gene's germline CDR1 is SQVTM and CDR2 ANQGSEA. The sequence derives from a man between 18 and 35 years old in good health. Some clones in this sample may be carry-over from other donors' samples. Sequencing input: naive CD4+ T cells from PBMCs. Subset specified: CD45RA+ positively selected. This chain links TRBV29-1 with TRBJ2-1; 9 nucleotides match TRBD2. The chain's CDR3 is CSVEGSGSYNEQFF. DNA for the CDR3: TGCAGCGTTGAGGGTAGCGGGAGCTACAATGAGCAGTTCTTC.